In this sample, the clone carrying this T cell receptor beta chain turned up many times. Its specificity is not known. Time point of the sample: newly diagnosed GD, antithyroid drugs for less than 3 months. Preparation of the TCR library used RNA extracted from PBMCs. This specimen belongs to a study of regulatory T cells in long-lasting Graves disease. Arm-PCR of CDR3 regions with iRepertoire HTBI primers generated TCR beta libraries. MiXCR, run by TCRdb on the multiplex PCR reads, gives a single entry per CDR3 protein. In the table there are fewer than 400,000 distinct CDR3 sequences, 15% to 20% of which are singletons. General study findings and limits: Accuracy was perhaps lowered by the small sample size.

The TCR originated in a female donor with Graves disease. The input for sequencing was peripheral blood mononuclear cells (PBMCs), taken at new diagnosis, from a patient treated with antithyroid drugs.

The CDR3 loop reads CASSGSGTGHYEQYF. In DNA, the CDR3 is TGTGCCAGCAGTGGATCCGGGACAGGTCACTACGAGCAGTACTTC. The chain combines TRBV28 with TRBJ2-7; 8 nucleotides line up with TRBD1. Germline assignment: CDR1 MDHEN and CDR2 SYDVKM. After removal of 5 bases from V and 3 bases from J, the junction contained 9 bases not matched to a gene. This CDR3 is 15 amino acids long.